The 23 T cell receptor beta chains in this list originate from one sample, sequenced in a study of blood T cell repertoires in COVID-19. TCRdb's table, derived via immunoSEQ multiplex PCR, lists solely in-frame clones and lacks some. The data show 200,000 to 300,000 clones, approximately 80% seen once. The sample taken for sequencing was peripheral blood. The receptors come from a woman in her seventies with acute or convalescent COVID-19.

The V gene is TRBV4-1, the J gene TRBJ1-2; D unclear. Germline CDR1 reads MGHRA; CDR2 reads YSYEKL. Deletions cut 1 base from V and 4 bases from J, with 10 bases between. This CDR3 comprises 14 residues. CDR3 loop: CASSQGEALYGYTF. The CDR3 region has the DNA TGCGCCAGCAGCCAAGGCGAGGCGCTCTATGGCTACACCTTC.

The chain uses TRBV24-1 and TRBJ2-7; the D gene is possibly TRBD2 (5 bases). Trimming left V 4 bases short and J 7 bases short, with 16 bases between. The length of the CDR3 is 14 residues. Looked up from germline, CDR1 is KGHDR and CDR2 is SFDVKD. CDR3 protein: CATSDPTRGGEQYF. The CDR3 bases are TGTGCCACCAGTGACCCGACCCGGGGTGGTGAGCAGTACTTC.

There are many counts of this clone. The chain employs TRBV2 and TRBJ2-7, with D maybe TRBD2 (5 bases). CDR1 and CDR2 from the germline V gene are SNHLY and FYNNEI. With 10 bases removed from V and 1 base from J, the gap between germline ends came to 17 bases. CDR3 size: 14 residues. The CDR3 is CAIRGGTLSYEQYF. In DNA form, the CDR3 reads TGTGCCATCAGAGGAGGTACCTTGTCCTACGAGCAGTACTTC.

The genes are TRBV6-2 or TRBV6-3 and TRBJ1-1, with D tentatively TRBD1 (6 bases). The CDR3 runs 14 residues. Between the trimmed V and J ends, which lost 2 bases and 2 bases, there was a span of 9 bases. Per the germline V gene, CDR1 is MNHEY and CDR2 is SVGEGT. The CDR3 spells CASSYKTGNTEAFF. CDR3 nucleotide sequence: TGTGCCAGCAGTTACAAGACAGGCAACACTGAAGCTTTCTTT.

In its sample, this clone was seen a few times. The chain employs TRBV3-1 (or the pseudogene TRBV3-2) and TRBJ1-3, with a weak D call TRBD1 (5 bases). The V and J ends lost 3 bases and 4 bases respectively, with 16 bases between them. Germline V gene sequence: CDR1 LGHDT, CDR2 YNNKEL (reference sequence). This CDR3 has 16 amino acids. DNA of the CDR3: TGTGCCAGCAGCCATTCTCCTGGGGCGGGAGGAAACACCATATATTTT. Protein product: CASSHSPGAGGNTIYF.

The V gene is TRBV3-1 (or the pseudogene TRBV3-2), the J gene TRBJ1-3, with 9 bases fitting TRBD1. This CDR3 is built from 15 residues. The germline gives CDR1 LGHDT, CDR2 YNNKEL (reference sequence). Unmatched junction bases numbered 9, after V lost 5 bases and J lost 7 bases. CDR3 nucleotides: TGTGCCAGCAGCGTATCCGGGACAGGGACGAACACCATATATTTT. It specifies CASSVSGTGTNTIYF.

The CDR3 DNA reads TGTGCCAGCAGCCGCGACAGAAACTATGGCTACACCTTC. This gives the protein CASSRDRNYGYTF. The chain employs TRBV6-5 and TRBJ1-2; TRBD1 might be the D (5 bases). This CDR3 region has 13 residues. The germline CDR1 and CDR2 sequences are MNHEY and SVGAGI. Trimming stripped 6 bases from V and 2 bases from J, with 10 bases between.

This sequence joins TRBV9 and TRBJ1-4; 10 bases agree with TRBD1. The trim removed 3 bases at V and 4 bases at J, leaving 12 bases unmatched. Germline-derived CDR1 and CDR2 are SGDLS and YYNGEE. This CDR3 contains 18 residues. CDR3 sequence reads: CASSDKDRGRGVNEKLFF. The DNA of the CDR3 is TGTGCCAGCAGCGACAAGGACAGGGGGAGAGGGGTTAATGAAAAACTGTTTTTT.

The chain is built from TRBV9 and TRBJ1-5; D perhaps matches TRBD1 (5 bases). Germline V gene sequence: CDR1 SGDLS, CDR2 YYNGEE. CDR3 length: 13 residues. V was cut by 5 bases and J by 5 bases, with 11 bases left in between. The CDR3 region has the DNA TGTGCCAGCAGTTTTACAGGAGATCAGCCCCAGCATTTT. It translates to CASSFTGDQPQHF.

This chain joins TRBV18 and TRBJ2-7, with 7 bases matching TRBD1. The CDR3 covers 15 residues. In germline, CDR1 is KGHSH, CDR2 LQKENI. Trimming at V came to 2 bases and at J to 2 bases, leaving 6 bases not matched to a gene. CDR3: CASSPSGGVTYEQYF. The CDR3 DNA reads as TGTGCCAGCTCACCATCAGGGGGAGTCACCTACGAGCAGTACTTC.

The V call is TRBV2, the J call TRBJ2-5; no firm D call. Germline CDR1 is SNHLY and CDR2 is FYNNEI. The CDR3 has 14 amino acids. Trimming shortened V by 4 bases and J by 4 bases, and 13 bases separated the two germline ends. CDR3 residues: CASSVGHAGETQYF. The CDR3 coding sequence is TGTGCCAGCAGTGTTGGTCACGCAGGAGAGACCCAGTACTTC.

The chain couples TRBV6-5 to TRBJ2-2; 8 bases are a match to TRBD1. This CDR3 has 14 residues. V shed 7 bases and J 4 bases; nucleotides not matched to a gene: 5. Germline V gene data show CDR1 as MNHEY and CDR2 as SVGAGI. Here the CDR3 reads CASTPQGGTGELFF. The CDR3 region has the DNA TGTGCCAGCACCCCACAGGGGGGCACCGGGGAGCTGTTTTTT.

This clone was observed a few times. The chain couples TRBV3-1 (or the pseudogene TRBV3-2) to TRBJ2-3, with D perhaps matching TRBD2 (5 bases). Germline CDR1 is LGHDT and CDR2 is YNNKEL (reference sequence). V dropped 0 bases and J dropped 5 bases, with 12 bases sitting between them. CDR3 size: 15 residues. The CDR3 spells CASSQERLREDTQYF. CDR3 coding DNA: TGTGCCAGCAGCCAAGAACGACTAAGGGAAGATACGCAGTATTTT.

V is TRBV7-2 and J is TRBJ1-5, with 8 bases aligning to TRBD1. The V and J ends lost 5 bases and 6 bases, in that order; junction bases with no gene match: 9. The germline CDR1 and CDR2 sequences are SGHTA and FQGNSA. The CDR3 extends over 15 amino acids. The CDR3 region is CASSIVGTGGQPQHF. CDR3 DNA: TGTGCCAGCAGCATAGTGGGGACAGGCGGTCAGCCCCAGCATTTT.

The genes are TRBV11-2 and TRBJ2-7, with 8 bases aligning to TRBD1. The CDR3 sequence is 15 residues long. Trimming took 2 bases from V and 7 from J; bases not matched to a gene: 10. The germline V gene has CDR1 SGHAT and CDR2 FQNNGV. CDR3: CASSLSETGASEQYF. As DNA, the CDR3 is TGTGCCAGCAGCTTATCGGAGACAGGGGCGTCGGAGCAGTACTTC.

CDR3: CASSSLSTGGVYGYTF. DNA of the CDR3: TGTGCCAGCAGTTCTCTTTCGACAGGGGGGGTCTATGGCTACACCTTC. This sequence joins TRBV6-6 and TRBJ1-2, with TRBD1 matching 9 bases. V lost 4 bases and J lost 4; bases outside the gene matches: 10. The CDR3 covers 16 residues. The V gene's germline CDR1 is MNHNY and CDR2 SVGAGI (reference sequence).

The sample holds one count of this clone. The chain carries TRBV3-1 (or the pseudogene TRBV3-2) and TRBJ2-3; 8 bases line up with TRBD2. The V gene end was trimmed by 4 bases and the J gene end by 0 bases; junction bases not matched to a gene: 6. Germline values: CDR1 LGHDT, CDR2 YNNKEL (reference sequence). The CDR3 length is 16 residues. CDR3 coding DNA: TGTGCCAGCAGCCGCCGTAGCGGGGCTAGCACAGATACGCAGTATTTT. It specifies CASSRRSGASTDTQYF.

This clone was counted once. The chain's CDR3 is CASSQGEWVDSYNEQFF. In DNA, the CDR3 is TGCGCCAGCAGCCAGGGCGAGTGGGTTGACTCCTACAATGAGCAGTTCTTC. The chain couples TRBV4-3 to TRBJ2-1; D gene uncertain. This CDR3 region has 17 residues. Germline values: CDR1 LGHNA, CDR2 YSLEER. The V end lost 3 bases, the J end lost 0 bases, and 15 bases lay between the germline ends.

This clone was detected a few times. The V and J genes are TRBV7-2 and TRBJ1-2, with D unresolved. V lost 9 bases, J lost 0 bases, and 5 bases lay in between. CDR1 and CDR2 (germline): SGHTA, FQGNSA. The CDR3 is made up of 11 amino acids. In nucleotides, the CDR3 is TGTGCCAGTAGTTCTAACTATGGCTACACCTTC. This encodes CASSSNYGYTF. The entire variable domain, with the rest obtained from reference TRBV7-2 and TRBJ1-2, is as follows: GAGVSQSPSNKVTEKGKDVELRCDPISGHTALYWYRQSLGQGLEFLIYFQGNSAPDKSGLPSDRFSAERTGGSVSTLTIQRTQQEDSAVYLCASSSNYGYTFGSGTRLTVV.

The chain links TRBV29-1 to TRBJ1-2; D gene uncertain. Trimming cost V 5 bases and J 4 bases, with 17 bases left between them. This CDR3 region has 14 residues. Germline values: CDR1 SQVTM, CDR2 ANQGSEA. The CDR3 coding sequence is TGCAGCGTTTCAGGCCCTGGATTGGCCTATGGCTACACCTTC. As protein: CSVSGPGLAYGYTF.

The chain carries TRBV5-1 and TRBJ1-6; D is ambiguous. V lost 1 base and J 7 bases, leaving 6 bases between the germline ends. This CDR3 spans 13 amino acids. CDR1 SGHRS and CDR2 YFSETQ come from the germline V gene. CDR3 region: CASSLRGNSPLHF. The CDR3 DNA reads TGCGCCAGCAGCTTGCGAGGGAATTCACCCCTCCACTTT.

A note on this clone: Germline is not matched at one junction end, which may reflect a read error. This sequence joins TRBV7-8 and TRBJ1-1, with D perhaps matching TRBD1 (6 bases). Germline V gene sequence: CDR1 SGHVS, CDR2 FQNEAQ. The CDR3 loop spans 11 amino acids. The CDR3 DNA is TGTGCCAGCAGCCTCGGGACACGCACATATTTT. Amino acid sequence: CASSLGTRTYF. Supplemented by reference TRBV7-8 and TRBJ1-1, the full variable domain reads GAGVSQSPRYKVAKRGQDVALRCDPISGHVSLFWYQQALGQGPEFLTYFQNEAQLDKSGLPSDRFFAERPEGSVSTLKIQRTQQEDSAVYLCASSLGTRTYFGQGTRLTVV.

The V and J genes are TRBV27 and TRBJ2-7, with D unresolved. Germline-derived CDR1 and CDR2 are MNHEY and SMNVEV (reference sequence). The V end was cut by 4 bases, the J end by 0 bases, with 7 bases between. The CDR3 runs to 13 residues. The CDR3 DNA follows: TGTGCCAGCAGTTCCCCGGGCTCCTACGAGCAGTACTTC. It is translated as CASSSPGSYEQYF.